This is a list of T cell receptor beta chains from one sample in a study of shared clonotypes between healthy human individuals. Clones were read by immunoSEQ multiplex PCR, and TCRdb kept only the in-frame ones, dropping some. Of approximately 2.1 million clones listed, more than 85% are singletons. Source material: naive CD4+ T cells from PBMCs. These receptors came from a young man in good health. Some clones in this sample may be carry-over from other donors' samples. Each CDR3 is given with its conserved first and last residue. Fields, in order: clone size, D gene, J gene, V gene, CDR3 DNA, CDR3 protein. D genes are given only for firm matches. Size values are once, few and many counts, or a class for expanded clones, and some rows have none.

clone size: once; D gene: TRBD2; J gene: TRBJ2-2; V gene: TRBV10-3; CDR3 DNA: TGTGCCATCAGTGGAATACTAGCGGGAGAAGTGGGCGGGGAGCTGTTTTTT; CDR3 protein: CAISGILAGEVGGELFF
clone size: -; D gene: -; J gene: TRBJ1-2; V gene: TRBV7-2; CDR3 DNA: TGTGCCAGCAGCTTAGGGCACCGGACAAATGGCTACACCTTC; CDR3 protein: CASSLGHRTNGYTF
clone size: once; D gene: -; J gene: TRBJ2-7; V gene: TRBV7-8; CDR3 DNA: TGTGCCAGCAGCAGCCGGACTCCCCCTCTCTACGAGCAGTACTTC; CDR3 protein: CASSSRTPPLYEQYF
clone size: -; D gene: -; J gene: TRBJ1-5; V gene: TRBV28; CDR3 DNA: TGTGCCAGCAGTTCCACATACACGGGGATTAGCAATCAGCCCCAGCATTTT; CDR3 protein: CASSSTYTGISNQPQHF
clone size: -; D gene: -; J gene: TRBJ1-1; V gene: TRBV29-1; CDR3 DNA: TGCAGCGTATACAGGGTAGGGGTGAACACTGAAGCTTTCTTT; CDR3 protein: CSVYRVGVNTEAFF
clone size: -; D gene: TRBD2; J gene: TRBJ2-1; V gene: TRBV4-2; CDR3 DNA: TGTGCCAGCAGCCAAGGGGCGGGAGGGCCTACTGAGCAGTTCTTC; CDR3 protein: CASSQGAGGPTEQFF
clone size: -; D gene: -; J gene: TRBJ2-4; V gene: TRBV5-1; CDR3 DNA: TGCGCCAGCAGCTTGGAGCCTCTCGGGGTCCAAAACATTCAGTACTTC; CDR3 protein: CASSLEPLGVQNIQYF
clone size: -; D gene: TRBD1; J gene: TRBJ1-2; V gene: TRBV2; CDR3 DNA: TGTGCCAGCACCCGGACAGGGGTTAACTATGGCTACACCTTC; CDR3 protein: CASTRTGVNYGYTF
clone size: -; D gene: -; J gene: TRBJ2-1; V gene: TRBV30; CDR3 DNA: TGTGCCTGGAGTGTGAACGTTGAGCAGTTCTTC; CDR3 protein: CAWSVNVEQFF
clone size: once; D gene: -; J gene: TRBJ2-1; V gene: TRBV6-4; CDR3 DNA: TGTGCCAGCAGTGACAGACCTAGCTCCTACAATGAGCAGTTCTTC; CDR3 protein: CASSDRPSSYNEQFF
clone size: -; D gene: -; J gene: TRBJ2-3; V gene: TRBV9; CDR3 DNA: TGTGCCAGCAGCCCCGACGGTTCGTACACAGATACGCAGTATTTT; CDR3 protein: CASSPDGSYTDTQYF
clone size: -; D gene: -; J gene: TRBJ2-1; V gene: TRBV15; CDR3 DNA: TGTGCCACCAGCTCATACAATGAGCAGTTCTTC; CDR3 protein: CATSSYNEQFF
clone size: -; D gene: -; J gene: TRBJ1-2; V gene: TRBV20-1; CDR3 DNA: TGCAGTGCCTCGGAATTCGGCTACACCTTC; CDR3 protein: CSASEFGYTF
clone size: -; D gene: -; J gene: TRBJ1-3; V gene: TRBV25-1; CDR3 DNA: TGTGCCAGCAGCTCATTACTTGGAAACACCATATATTTT; CDR3 protein: CASSSLLGNTIYF
clone size: -; D gene: TRBD1; J gene: TRBJ2-7; V gene: TRBV18; CDR3 DNA: TGTGCCAGCTCTCCACAGGGGGGCTATGGGCAGTACTTC; CDR3 protein: CASSPQGGYGQYF
clone size: -; D gene: -; J gene: TRBJ1-2; V gene: TRBV5-1; CDR3 DNA: TGCGCCAGCAGCTTGGACCCCTCGTCCCCTTTCTATGGCTACACCTTC; CDR3 protein: CASSLDPSSPFYGYTF
clone size: -; D gene: -; J gene: TRBJ1-5; V gene: TRBV7-9; CDR3 DNA: TGTGCCAGCAGCCTAACAGGAGGCAATCAGCCCCAGCATTTT; CDR3 protein: CASSLTGGNQPQHF
clone size: -; D gene: TRBD2; J gene: TRBJ2-5; V gene: TRBV2; CDR3 DNA: TGTGCCAGCAGGCTAACCAATAGCGGGAAAGAGACCCAGTACTTC; CDR3 protein: CASRLTNSGKETQYF
clone size: -; D gene: TRBD1; J gene: TRBJ2-5; V gene: TRBV28; CDR3 DNA: TGTGCCAGCGACCAAGGGGGCACCCAGTACTTC; CDR3 protein: CASDQGGTQYF
clone size: -; D gene: -; J gene: TRBJ1-3; V gene: TRBV18; CDR3 DNA: TGTGCCAGCTCACCGACACGCTCTGGAAACACCATATATTTT; CDR3 protein: CASSPTRSGNTIYF
clone size: -; D gene: -; J gene: TRBJ2-2; V gene: TRBV25-1; CDR3 DNA: TGTGCCAGCAGTGAGGGGGGAAAGCTGTTTTTT; CDR3 protein: CASSEGGKLFF
clone size: few; D gene: -; J gene: TRBJ1-2; V gene: TRBV28; CDR3 DNA: TGTGCCAGCAGTTTGCAGAGACAAGGATATGGCTACACCTTC; CDR3 protein: CASSLQRQGYGYTF
clone size: -; D gene: TRBD2; J gene: TRBJ2-4; V gene: TRBV30; CDR3 DNA: TGTGCCTGGACTGCGGGAGTTATTCAGTACTTC; CDR3 protein: CAWTAGVIQYF
clone size: -; D gene: -; J gene: TRBJ2-3; V gene: TRBV7-3; CDR3 DNA: TGTGCCAGCAGCTTAATCGTCGGAGGCTCAGATACGCAGTATTTT; CDR3 protein: CASSLIVGGSDTQYF
clone size: -; D gene: -; J gene: TRBJ1-5; V gene: TRBV19; CDR3 DNA: TGTGCCAGTAGACCGAGCAATCAGCCCCAGCATTTT; CDR3 protein: CASRPSNQPQHF
clone size: -; D gene: TRBD1; J gene: TRBJ2-1; V gene: TRBV27; CDR3 DNA: TGTGCCAGCAGTTCGACAGGGGGCGAGCAGTTCTTC; CDR3 protein: CASSSTGGEQFF
clone size: -; D gene: -; J gene: TRBJ2-1; V gene: TRBV29-1; CDR3 DNA: TGCAGCCTTAAGATACCGGGCCCTTACAATGAGCAGTTCTTC; CDR3 protein: CSLKIPGPYNEQFF
clone size: -; D gene: -; J gene: TRBJ1-2; V gene: TRBV27; CDR3 DNA: TGTGCCAGCAGCCAAGGACGCAACTATGGCTACACCTTC; CDR3 protein: CASSQGRNYGYTF
clone size: -; D gene: -; J gene: TRBJ2-7; V gene: TRBV5-1; CDR3 DNA: TGCGCCAGCAGCCCTGGGTCCGGGGGATACGAGCAGTACTTC; CDR3 protein: CASSPGSGGYEQYF
clone size: -; D gene: -; J gene: TRBJ1-1; V gene: TRBV2; CDR3 DNA: TGTGCCAGCAGTACCGGGAGCACTGAAGCTTTCTTT; CDR3 protein: CASSTGSTEAFF
clone size: -; D gene: -; J gene: TRBJ2-7; V gene: TRBV6-5; CDR3 DNA: TGTGCCAGCAGCGTCTCCTACGAGCAGTACTTC; CDR3 protein: CASSVSYEQYF
clone size: once; D gene: -; J gene: TRBJ2-2; V gene: TRBV7-3; CDR3 DNA: TGTGCCAGCAGCTTAAGGGGGTTCACCGGGGAGCTGTTTTTT; CDR3 protein: CASSLRGFTGELFF
clone size: -; D gene: -; J gene: TRBJ2-7; V gene: TRBV11-2; CDR3 DNA: TGTGCCAGCAGCCACGCTTACGAGCAGTACTTC; CDR3 protein: CASSHAYEQYF
clone size: -; D gene: TRBD1; J gene: TRBJ2-7; V gene: TRBV29-1; CDR3 DNA: TGCAGCGTTGAGGGACAGGGGGCCTACGAGCAGTACTTC; CDR3 protein: CSVEGQGAYEQYF
clone size: once; D gene: TRBD1; J gene: TRBJ2-7; V gene: TRBV6-4; CDR3 DNA: TGTGCCAGCAGACGGACAGGGGACTCTTCCTACGAGCAGTACTTC; CDR3 protein: CASRRTGDSSYEQYF
clone size: -; D gene: TRBD2; J gene: TRBJ2-7; V gene: TRBV4-1; CDR3 DNA: TGCGCCAGCAGCCAACCGACTAGCGGCCGCTACGAGCAGTACTTC; CDR3 protein: CASSQPTSGRYEQYF
clone size: few; D gene: -; J gene: TRBJ1-1; V gene: TRBV7-9; CDR3 DNA: TGTGCCAGCAGCTTATTAACCGGCAGCTTGAACACTGAAGCTTTCTTT; CDR3 protein: CASSLLTGSLNTEAFF
clone size: -; D gene: TRBD2; J gene: TRBJ2-7; V gene: TRBV5-1; CDR3 DNA: TGCGCCAGCAGCTTGGCGGTGGCTAGCGGGAGCTCCTACGAGCAGTACTTC; CDR3 protein: CASSLAVASGSSYEQYF
clone size: once; D gene: TRBD2; J gene: TRBJ2-5; V gene: TRBV28; CDR3 DNA: TGTGCCAGCAGTCTCAGCGGGAGGCCAGGTAGGGCCCAGTACTTC; CDR3 protein: CASSLSGRPGRAQYF
clone size: -; D gene: -; J gene: TRBJ2-4; V gene: TRBV5-8; CDR3 DNA: TGTGCCAGCAGCTACGGACGTCCGGAAAACATTCAGTACTTC; CDR3 protein: CASSYGRPENIQYF
clone size: -; D gene: -; J gene: TRBJ1-4; V gene: TRBV5-1; CDR3 DNA: TGCGCCAGCAGCTTGGACGGCGGGGGTGGTAATGAAAAACTGTTTTTT; CDR3 protein: CASSLDGGGGNEKLFF
clone size: -; D gene: -; J gene: TRBJ2-3; V gene: TRBV28; CDR3 DNA: TGTGCCAGCAGTCCCTATCTAGCGCGAGCAACAGATACGCAGTATTTT; CDR3 protein: CASSPYLARATDTQYF
clone size: -; D gene: -; J gene: TRBJ2-7; V gene: TRBV20-1; CDR3 DNA: TGCAGTGTCGAACGGGACTGGGAGCAGTACTTC; CDR3 protein: CSVERDWEQYF
clone size: -; D gene: TRBD2; J gene: TRBJ2-5; V gene: TRBV5-1; CDR3 DNA: TGCGCCAGCCAAGGGCTAGCGGGAGGGCGAGAGACCCAGTACTTC; CDR3 protein: CASQGLAGGRETQYF
clone size: -; D gene: TRBD1; J gene: TRBJ2-7; V gene: TRBV10-2; CDR3 DNA: TGCGCCAGCAGGGGACAGGGCCCCTCCTACGAGCAGTACTTC; CDR3 protein: CASRGQGPSYEQYF
clone size: -; D gene: -; J gene: TRBJ2-5; V gene: TRBV5-1; CDR3 DNA: TGCGCCAGCACACATTCGACAGGACAAAAAGGGGAGACCCAGTACTTC; CDR3 protein: CASTHSTGQKGETQYF
clone size: -; D gene: -; J gene: TRBJ2-3; V gene: TRBV28; CDR3 DNA: TGTGCCAGCACCTACGGACTACCCCCAGATACGCAGTATTTT; CDR3 protein: CASTYGLPPDTQYF
clone size: -; D gene: -; J gene: TRBJ1-5; V gene: TRBV30; CDR3 DNA: TGTGCCTGGAGGGGTGGATTGGGCAATCAGCCCCAGCATTTT; CDR3 protein: CAWRGGLGNQPQHF
clone size: -; D gene: TRBD1; J gene: TRBJ2-3; V gene: TRBV28; CDR3 DNA: TGTGCCATCGAGACAGGGGTTGGAGATACGCAGTATTTT; CDR3 protein: CAIETGVGDTQYF
clone size: -; D gene: -; J gene: TRBJ1-1; V gene: TRBV29-1; CDR3 DNA: TGCAGCGTTGAGGAGGGGCGCGGAGCTGAAGCTTTCTTT; CDR3 protein: CSVEEGRGAEAFF
clone size: -; D gene: -; J gene: TRBJ1-1; V gene: TRBV28; CDR3 DNA: TGTGCCAGCGTAACAGGGACTGAAGCTTTCTTT; CDR3 protein: CASVTGTEAFF
clone size: -; D gene: TRBD1; J gene: TRBJ2-7; V gene: TRBV5-1; CDR3 DNA: TGCGCCAGCAGCCGGGTCGAGACGGGACAGGGGTTCTACGAGCAGTACTTC; CDR3 protein: CASSRVETGQGFYEQYF
clone size: -; D gene: -; J gene: TRBJ2-5; V gene: TRBV19; CDR3 DNA: TGTGCCAGTAGTATAAGGGAGACCCAGTACTTC; CDR3 protein: CASSIRETQYF
clone size: -; D gene: -; J gene: TRBJ2-5; V gene: TRBV7-3; CDR3 DNA: TGTGCCAGCAGCTTAAACAGGGAAAAGACCCAGTACTTC; CDR3 protein: CASSLNREKTQYF
clone size: once; D gene: -; J gene: TRBJ1-4; V gene: TRBV7-2; CDR3 DNA: TGTGCCAGCTCACGGGGGGCTAATGAAAAACTGTTTTTT; CDR3 protein: CASSRGANEKLFF
clone size: -; D gene: TRBD2; J gene: TRBJ2-1; V gene: TRBV6-4; CDR3 DNA: TGTGCCAGCAGTCCCCTGGGACTAGCGGCAATGGGTTACAATGAGCAGTTCTTC; CDR3 protein: CASSPLGLAAMGYNEQFF
clone size: -; D gene: TRBD2; J gene: TRBJ2-2; V gene: TRBV30; CDR3 DNA: TGTGCCTGGAAAGCAACGAGAAGACTAGCGGGAGCCGGGGAGCTGTTTTTT; CDR3 protein: CAWKATRRLAGAGELFF